What follows is one TCR beta chain and its context. Its antigen specificity is not known. No base quality values were provided; no much bigger clone lies one nucleotide off. The immunoSEQ Assay, a bias-controlled multiplex PCR, was used to amplify TCRbeta CDR3 regions from genomic DNA. As for the authors' bioinformatics: Nucleated cell counts per sample were estimated from amplification of reference gene primers within the assay. To quantify the absolute abundance of each unique TCRbeta CDR3 rearrangement, sequence reads were collapsed and filtered. Productive Simpson clonality was computed per sample as the square root of Simpson's diversity index over productive rearrangements. Sourced from immuneACCESS, this table was stored by TCRdb with only in-frame sequences that have V and J called. A share of the clones is absent; for the studies checked, an unresolved V gene accounts for under half, and the remainder has no known explanation. That table gives V, J and clone size, and the DNA gave D and trimming. Counted in this sample were 350,000 to 400,000 clones; 88% of them appeared once. Around 0.97% of the sample goes to the ten largest clones.

This record belongs to a study of blood T cell repertoires in COVID-19 (dated by TCRdb to 2020 to 2022). For context, the study as a whole: Samples from collaborators originated in the United States, Italy and Spain and spanned both the acute and convalescent phases of COVID-19. The prospective study material was composed of cDNA or gDNA derived from T cells, B-cell-depleted T cells, or PBMCs. Nearly every sample came with metadata listing a de-identified subject ID, COVID-19 status, age in years and sex. The samples were drawn from two sources: the first 160 participants of the ongoing ImmuneRACE study, and fewer than 1,500 subjects contributed by 6 global collaborators. The repertoires were released in a freely available public database intended as a resource for research on the immune response to SARS-CoV-2. HLA class I and class II types, where available, came from metadata supplied by the sample provider rather than from assay-based typing. Deeply sampled blood TCRbeta repertoires from subjects exposed to, actively infected with, or recovered from COVID-19 were included in the dataset. Broader findings and caveats from the paper: The quantity of clinical and demographic metadata differed by source and by participant and was supplied without curation.

The germline V gene encodes CDR1 SGDLS and CDR2 YYNGEE. The CDR3, cysteine through phenylalanine, is 16 amino acids long. Solely the CDR3 DNA is kept, with 48 bases framed from the first base. V trim: 0 bases; J trim: 4 bases; unmatched bases: 7. In the prospective study, participants were roughly 18 to 95 years old, resided in 20 to 30 geographic areas of the United States, and were enrolled through a virtual design. To assign participants to cohorts, the prospective study relied on clinical history that participants themselves reported in a screening survey and a study questionnaire. In the prospective study, mobile phlebotomists collected whole blood, serum and a nasopharyngeal or oropharyngeal swab from each participant. Over a roughly 2-month period, participants in the prospective study had the option of providing additional blood draws and questionnaires. Before DNA extraction, blood samples from the prospective study were shipped at room temperature or frozen.

The sequencing input was PBMCs or T cells enriched from blood (not recorded which). This TCR was sampled from a woman younger than 45 with acute COVID-19. The chain is assembled from TRBV9 and TRBJ2-7, with 10 bases in between that match TRBD1. The CDR3 protein sequence reads: CASSVAAGQGLYEQYF. The nucleotide sequence is TGTGCCAGCAGCGTAGCCGCGGGACAGGGGCTATACGAGCAGTACTTC.